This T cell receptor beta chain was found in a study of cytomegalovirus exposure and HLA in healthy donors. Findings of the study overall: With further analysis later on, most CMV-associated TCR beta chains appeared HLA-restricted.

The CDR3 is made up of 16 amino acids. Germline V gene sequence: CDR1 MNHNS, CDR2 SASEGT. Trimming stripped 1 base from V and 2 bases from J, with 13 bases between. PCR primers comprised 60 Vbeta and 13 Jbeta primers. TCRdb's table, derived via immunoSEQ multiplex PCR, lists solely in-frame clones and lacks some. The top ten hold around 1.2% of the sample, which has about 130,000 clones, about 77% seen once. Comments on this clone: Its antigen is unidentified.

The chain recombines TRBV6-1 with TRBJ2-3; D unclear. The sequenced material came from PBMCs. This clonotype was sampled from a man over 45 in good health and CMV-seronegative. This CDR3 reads CASSEEPLTPTDTQYF. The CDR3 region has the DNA TGTGCCAGCAGTGAAGAGCCGCTCACCCCCACAGATACGCAGTATTTT.